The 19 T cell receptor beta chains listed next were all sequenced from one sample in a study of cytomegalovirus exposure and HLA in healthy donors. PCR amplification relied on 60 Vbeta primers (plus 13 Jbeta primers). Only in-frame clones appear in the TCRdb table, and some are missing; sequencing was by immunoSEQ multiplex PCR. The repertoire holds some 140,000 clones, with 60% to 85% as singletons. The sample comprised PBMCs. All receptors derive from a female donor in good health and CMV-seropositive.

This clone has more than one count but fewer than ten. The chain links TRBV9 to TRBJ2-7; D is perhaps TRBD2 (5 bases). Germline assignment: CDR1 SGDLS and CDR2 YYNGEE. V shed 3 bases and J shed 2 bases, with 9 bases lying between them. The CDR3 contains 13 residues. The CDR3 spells CASSAAGAYEQYF. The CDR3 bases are TGTGCCAGCAGCGCGGCCGGGGCCTACGAGCAGTACTTC.

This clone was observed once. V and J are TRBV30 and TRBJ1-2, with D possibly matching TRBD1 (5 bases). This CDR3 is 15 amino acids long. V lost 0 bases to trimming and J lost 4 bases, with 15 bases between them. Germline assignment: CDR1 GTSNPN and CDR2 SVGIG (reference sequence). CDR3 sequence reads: CAWSVGAELVYGYTF. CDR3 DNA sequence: TGTGCCTGGAGTGTAGGGGCGGAACTTGTCTATGGCTACACCTTC. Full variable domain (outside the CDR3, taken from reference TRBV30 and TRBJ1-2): SQTIHQWPATLVQPVGSPLSLECTVEGTSNPNLYWYRQAAGRGLQLLFYSVGIGQISSEVPQNLSASRPQDRQFILSSKKLLLSDSGFYLCAWSVGAELVYGYTFGSGTRLTVV.

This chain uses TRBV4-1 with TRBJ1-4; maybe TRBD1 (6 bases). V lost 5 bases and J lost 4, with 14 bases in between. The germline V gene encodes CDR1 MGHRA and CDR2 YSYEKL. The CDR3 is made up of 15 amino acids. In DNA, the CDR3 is TGCGCCAGCAGCAATCCCGGGACAAGTAATGAAAAACTGTTTTTT. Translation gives CASSNPGTSNEKLFF.

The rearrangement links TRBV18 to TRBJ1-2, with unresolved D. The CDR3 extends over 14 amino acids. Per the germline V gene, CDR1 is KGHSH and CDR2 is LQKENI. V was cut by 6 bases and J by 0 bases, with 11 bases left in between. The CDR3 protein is CASSPGQTNYGYTF. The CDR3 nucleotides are TGTGCCAGCTCGCCTGGGCAGACTAACTATGGCTACACCTTC.

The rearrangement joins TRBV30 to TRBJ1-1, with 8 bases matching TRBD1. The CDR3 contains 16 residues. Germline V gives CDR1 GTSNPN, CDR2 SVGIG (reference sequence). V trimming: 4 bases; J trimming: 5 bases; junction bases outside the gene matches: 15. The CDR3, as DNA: TGTGCCTGGAAGATCCCAGGGGGCGGGGGAGGGACTGAAGCTTTCTTT. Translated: CAWKIPGGGGGTEAFF.

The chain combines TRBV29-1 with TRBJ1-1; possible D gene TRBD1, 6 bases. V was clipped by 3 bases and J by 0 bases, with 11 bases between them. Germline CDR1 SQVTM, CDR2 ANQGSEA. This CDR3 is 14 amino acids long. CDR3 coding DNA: TGCAGCGTTGAGAGGGGGACTATGAACACTGAAGCTTTCTTT. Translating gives CSVERGTMNTEAFF.

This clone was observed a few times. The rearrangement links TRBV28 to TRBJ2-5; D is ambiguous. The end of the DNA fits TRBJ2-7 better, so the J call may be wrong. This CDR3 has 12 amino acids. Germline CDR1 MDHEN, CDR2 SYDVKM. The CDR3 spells CASSLLAYEQYF. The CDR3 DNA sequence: TGTGCCAGCAGTTTACTAGCCTACGAGCAGTACTTC.

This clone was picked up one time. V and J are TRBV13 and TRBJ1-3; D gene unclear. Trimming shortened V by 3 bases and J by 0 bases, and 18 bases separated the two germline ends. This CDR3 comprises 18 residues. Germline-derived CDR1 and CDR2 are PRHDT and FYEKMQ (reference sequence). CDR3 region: CASSFGYQTGDSGNTIYF. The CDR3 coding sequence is TGTGCCAGCAGCTTCGGCTATCAAACGGGTGACTCTGGAAACACCATATATTTT. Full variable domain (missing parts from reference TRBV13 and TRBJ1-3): AAGVIQSPRHLIKEKRETATLKCYPIPRHDTVYWYQQGPGQDPQFLISFYEKMQSDKGSIPDRFSAQQFSDYHSELNMSSLELGDSALYFCASSFGYQTGDSGNTIYFGEGSWLTVV.

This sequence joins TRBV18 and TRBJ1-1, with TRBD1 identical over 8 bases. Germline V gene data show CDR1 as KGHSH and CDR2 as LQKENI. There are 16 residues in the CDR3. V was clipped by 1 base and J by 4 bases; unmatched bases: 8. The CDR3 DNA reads TGTGCCAGCTCACCACGTGGGGACAGGAGCGGCACTGAAGCTTTCTTT. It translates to CASSPRGDRSGTEAFF.

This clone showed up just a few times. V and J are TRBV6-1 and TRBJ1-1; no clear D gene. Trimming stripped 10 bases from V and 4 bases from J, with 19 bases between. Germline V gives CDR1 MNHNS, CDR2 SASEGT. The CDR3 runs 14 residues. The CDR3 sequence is CATKPGFGRTEAFF. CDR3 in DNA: TGTGCCACTAAACCGGGGTTCGGTCGCACTGAAGCTTTCTTT.

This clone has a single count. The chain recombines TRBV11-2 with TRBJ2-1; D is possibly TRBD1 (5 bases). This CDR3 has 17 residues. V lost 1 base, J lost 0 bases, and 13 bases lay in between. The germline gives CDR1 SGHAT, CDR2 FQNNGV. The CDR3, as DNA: TGTGCCAGCAGCTTAGGGGCAGGGCTGAGCTCCTACAATGAGCAGTTCTTC. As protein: CASSLGAGLSSYNEQFF.

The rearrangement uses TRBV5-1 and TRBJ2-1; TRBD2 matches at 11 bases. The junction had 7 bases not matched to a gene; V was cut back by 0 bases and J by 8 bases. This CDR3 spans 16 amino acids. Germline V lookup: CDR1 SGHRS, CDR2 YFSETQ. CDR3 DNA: TGCGCCAGCAGCTTGGGACTAGCGGGGTCTGGGGATGAGCAGTTCTTC. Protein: CASSLGLAGSGDEQFF.

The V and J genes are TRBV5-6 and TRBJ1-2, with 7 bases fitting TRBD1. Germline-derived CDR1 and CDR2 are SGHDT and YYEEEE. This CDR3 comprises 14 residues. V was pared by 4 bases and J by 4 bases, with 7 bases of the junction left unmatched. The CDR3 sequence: CASSLTGTAYGYTF. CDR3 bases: TGTGCCAGCAGCCTAACAGGGACAGCCTATGGCTACACCTTC.

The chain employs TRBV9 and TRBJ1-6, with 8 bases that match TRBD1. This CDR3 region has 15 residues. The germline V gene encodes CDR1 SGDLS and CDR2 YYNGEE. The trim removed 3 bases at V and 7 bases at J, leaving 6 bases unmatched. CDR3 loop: CASSGGAGGNSPLHF. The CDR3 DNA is TGTGCCAGCAGCGGGGGGGCAGGGGGCAATTCACCCCTCCACTTT.

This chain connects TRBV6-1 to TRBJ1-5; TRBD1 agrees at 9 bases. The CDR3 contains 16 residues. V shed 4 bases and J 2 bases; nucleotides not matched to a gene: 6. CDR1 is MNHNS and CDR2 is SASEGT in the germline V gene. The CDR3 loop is CASSGYRGLGNQPQHF. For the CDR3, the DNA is TGTGCCAGCAGTGGGTACAGGGGGCTCGGCAATCAGCCCCAGCATTTT.

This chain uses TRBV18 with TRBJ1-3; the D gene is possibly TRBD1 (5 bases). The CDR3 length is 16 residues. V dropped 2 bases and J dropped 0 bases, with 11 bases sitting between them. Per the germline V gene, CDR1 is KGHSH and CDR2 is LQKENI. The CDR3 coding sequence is TGTGCCAGCTCACCAGTGGGGGGTTTCTCTGGAAACACCATATATTTT. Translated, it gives CASSPVGGFSGNTIYF.

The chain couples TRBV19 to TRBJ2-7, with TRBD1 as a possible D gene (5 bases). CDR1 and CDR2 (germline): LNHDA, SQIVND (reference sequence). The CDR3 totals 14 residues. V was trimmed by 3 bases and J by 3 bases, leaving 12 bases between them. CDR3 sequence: CASSISDRDYEQYF. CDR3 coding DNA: TGTGCCAGTAGTATCTCCGACAGAGACTACGAGCAGTACTTC.

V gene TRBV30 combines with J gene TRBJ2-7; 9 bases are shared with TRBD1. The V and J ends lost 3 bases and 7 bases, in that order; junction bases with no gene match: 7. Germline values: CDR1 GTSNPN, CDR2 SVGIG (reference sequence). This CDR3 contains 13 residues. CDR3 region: CAWSKQGAGEQYF. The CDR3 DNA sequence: TGTGCCTGGAGCAAACAGGGGGCGGGGGAGCAGTACTTC.

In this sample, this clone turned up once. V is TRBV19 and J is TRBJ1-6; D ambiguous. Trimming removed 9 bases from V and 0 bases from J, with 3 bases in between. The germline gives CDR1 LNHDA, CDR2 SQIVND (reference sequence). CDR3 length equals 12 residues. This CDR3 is CASSSYNSPLHF. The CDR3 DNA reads TGTGCCAGCAGCTCCTATAATTCACCCCTCCACTTT.